This TCR beta chain was retrieved from a study of blood T cells in healthy people across ages. Study-wide results and limits: A greater number of naive CD4+ cells and higher diversity distinguished long-lived donors from aged donors.

As to this clonotype: Its target is unknown.

The second PCR ran roughly 7 to 11 cycles with a sample-barcoded 5' primer and J-beta primers. Each CDR3 protein gets one entry after TCRdb re-called the 5' RACE reads with MiXCR. This table has fewer than 900,000 distinct CDR3 sequences, more than 40% appearing once. The people who gave samples were healthy Caucasians from Russia, aged about 6 to 100. The authors isolated at least 6.5 million PBMCs per sample. Extraction of total RNA produced a minimum of 5.5 micrograms from each sample. Trimming removed 2 bases at V and 4 bases at J, with 12 bases between. CDR1 and CDR2 from the germline V gene are SGHAT and FQNNGV. This CDR3 is built from 16 residues.

The J gene is TRBJ1-6, the V gene TRBV11-2; D is possibly TRBD1 (5 bases). Sequencing was done on a sample of blood. The receptor's source is a woman in her sixties or seventies in good health. The CDR3, as DNA: TGTGCCAGCAGCTTATTAGACAGAAGATATAATTCACCCCTCCACTTT. It translates to CASSLLDRRYNSPLHF.